Described below is a single TCR beta chain sequence and its context. This sample is drawn from a study of control samples from healthy donors and cancer patients. Sequencing was performed with immunoSEQ multiplex PCR; in TCRdb, only in-frame clones are kept and a portion is missing. Of 150,000 to 200,000 clones in the sample, around 90% were seen once. The CDR3 length is 13 residues. V dropped 2 bases and J dropped 4 bases, with 8 bases sitting between them. Germline lookup yields CDR1 SNHLY and CDR2 FYNNEI. J is TRBJ2-5 and V is TRBV2; D unresolved. The sequence came from a woman younger than 45 in good health. What was sequenced was blood. The CDR3 protein is CASSEQYGETQYF. CDR3 in DNA: TGTGCCAGCAGTGAACAGTATGGAGAGACCCAGTACTTC.